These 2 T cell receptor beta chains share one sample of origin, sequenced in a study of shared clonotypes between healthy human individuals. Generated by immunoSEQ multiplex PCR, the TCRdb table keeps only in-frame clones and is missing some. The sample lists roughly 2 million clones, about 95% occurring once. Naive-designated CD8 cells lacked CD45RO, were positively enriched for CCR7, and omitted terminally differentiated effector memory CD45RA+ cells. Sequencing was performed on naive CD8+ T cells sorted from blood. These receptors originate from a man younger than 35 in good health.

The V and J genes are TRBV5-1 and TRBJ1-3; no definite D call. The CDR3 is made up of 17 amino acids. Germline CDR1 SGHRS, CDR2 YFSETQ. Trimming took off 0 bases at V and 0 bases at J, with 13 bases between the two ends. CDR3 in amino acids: CASSLDGVHGSGNTIYF. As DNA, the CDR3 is TGCGCCAGCAGCTTGGATGGGGTGCATGGCTCTGGAAACACCATATATTTT. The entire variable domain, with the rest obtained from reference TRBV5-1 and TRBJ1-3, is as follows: KAGVTQTPRYLIKTRGQQVTLSCSPISGHRSVSWYQQTPGQGLQFLFEYFSETQRNKGNFPGRFSGRQFSNSRSEMNVSTLELGDSALYLCASSLDGVHGSGNTIYFGEGSWLTVV.

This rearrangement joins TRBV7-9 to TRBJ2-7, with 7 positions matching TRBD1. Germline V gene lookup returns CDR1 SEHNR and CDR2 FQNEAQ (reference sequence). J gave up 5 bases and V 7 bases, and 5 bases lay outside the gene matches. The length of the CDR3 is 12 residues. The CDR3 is CASTNRGHEQYF. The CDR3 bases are TGTGCCAGCACCAACAGGGGACACGAGCAGTACTTC.